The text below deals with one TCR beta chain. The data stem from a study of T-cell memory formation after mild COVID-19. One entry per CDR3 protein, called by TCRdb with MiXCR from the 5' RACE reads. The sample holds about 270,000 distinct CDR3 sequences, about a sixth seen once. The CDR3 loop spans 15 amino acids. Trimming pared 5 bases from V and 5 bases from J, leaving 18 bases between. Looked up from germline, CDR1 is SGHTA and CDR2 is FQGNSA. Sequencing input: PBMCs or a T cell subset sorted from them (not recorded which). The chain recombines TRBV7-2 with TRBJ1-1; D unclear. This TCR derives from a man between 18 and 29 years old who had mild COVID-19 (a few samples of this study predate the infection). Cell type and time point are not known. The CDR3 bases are TGTGCCAGCAGCCGAGCAACTCTAAGTGGGACTGAAGCTTTCTTT. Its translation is CASSRATLSGTEAFF.